The T cell receptor (beta chain) under discussion was sequenced for a study of T-cell memory formation after mild COVID-19. The study's findings and limits: Some SARS-CoV-2-responding clones were already detected in memory before infection. The study found balanced CD4/CD8 in clones contracting day 15 to 85 and a CD4+ lean in later expanders. Shrinking CD4+ clones were chiefly CM and EM; CD8+ ones were chiefly EMRA.

With respect to this clonotype: Its matching antigen is unknown.

The V and J ends lost 2 bases and 1 base respectively, with 14 bases between them. The CDR3 is 16 amino acids. Germline V gene lookup returns CDR1 SGHNT and CDR2 YYREEE (reference sequence). Researchers used 5'RACE with constant-segment primers to make TCR alpha and TCR beta cDNA libraries that carry sample barcodes and UMIs. MiXCR was run by TCRdb on the 5' RACE reads, yielding one entry per CDR3 protein. The profile covers roughly 110,000 distinct CDR3 sequences, with 22% appearing a single time and around 40% taken by the ten largest. This clonotype was sampled from a man younger than 35 who had mild COVID-19 (a few samples of this study predate the infection). Cell type and time point are not known. Sequencing was done on a sample of PBMCs or a T cell subset sorted from them (not recorded which). The chain is built from TRBV5-4 and TRBJ2-3, with D unclear. The CDR3 protein is CASSFGLASGTDTQYF. CDR3 coding DNA: TGTGCCAGCAGCTTCGGGTTGGCCAGCGGCACAGATACGCAGTATTTT.